Each of the 9 T cell receptor beta chains below was sequenced from the same sample in a study of OX40 agonist ivuxolimab in advanced cancers. Assay used: immunoSEQ multiplex PCR; TCRdb lists only in-frame clones, some missing. The data contain 70,000 to 95,000 clones, approximately 95% of them singletons. The sequences come from CD4+ or CD8+ T cells sorted from blood, collected in a trial of the OX40 agonist ivuxolimab. The receptors derive from an adult with an advanced solid tumor such as melanoma, head and neck, liver or kidney cancer.

The gene calls are TRBV2 and TRBJ1-6, with 9 bases lining up with TRBD1. The CDR3 contains 15 residues. The V and J ends lost 2 bases and 7 bases, in that order; junction bases with no gene match: 3. In germline, CDR1 is SNHLY, CDR2 FYNNEI. CDR3 region: CASSEWDRANSPLHF. In nucleotides, the CDR3 is TGTGCCAGCAGTGAATGGGACAGGGCAAATTCACCCCTCCACTTT.

The CDR3 DNA is TGTGCCAGCAGTTTAAAGGCAGTGTGGGGTGAAAAACTGTTTTTT. Its protein is CASSLKAVWGEKLFF. The chain carries TRBV27 and TRBJ1-4; D not certain. This CDR3 has 15 amino acids. Per germline, CDR1 MNHEY and CDR2 SMNVEV (reference sequence). Deletions cut 2 bases from V and 7 bases from J, with 14 bases between. Drawing the rest from reference TRBV27 and TRBJ1-4, the complete variable domain is EAQVTQNPRYLITVTGKKLTVTCSQNMNHEYMSWYRQDPGLGLRQIYYSMNVEVTDKGDVPEGYKVSRKEKRNFPLILESPSPNQTSLYFCASSLKAVWGEKLFFGSGTQLSVL.

The rearrangement uses TRBV19 and TRBJ2-3, with a tentative D call TRBD1 (7 bases). The V and J ends lost 7 bases and 4 bases respectively, with 15 bases between them. The CDR3 consists of 14 residues. CDR1 and CDR2 from the germline V gene are LNHDA and SQIVND (reference sequence). The CDR3 nucleotides are TGTGCCAGTACCCGGACAGGAGGGGCAGATACGCAGTATTTT. Its protein is CASTRTGGADTQYF.

The J gene is TRBJ2-2, the V gene TRBV6-5; D is unclear. Trimming removed 2 bases at V and 2 bases at J, with 6 bases between. The V gene's germline CDR1 is MNHEY and CDR2 SVGAGI. The CDR3 totals 14 residues. This CDR3 reads CASSYGPNTGELFF. The DNA of the CDR3 is TGTGCCAGCAGTTACGGACCTAACACCGGGGAGCTGTTTTTT.

The chain couples TRBV5-1 to TRBJ1-1; no clear D gene. V was clipped by 2 bases and J by 1 base, with 9 bases between them. Germline loops: CDR1 SGHRS, CDR2 YFSETQ. The CDR3 contains 14 residues. The CDR3 sequence is CASSFGRTNTEAFF. The DNA of the CDR3 is TGCGCCAGCAGCTTCGGACGGACGAACACTGAAGCTTTCTTT. Full variable domain (rest looked up from reference TRBV5-1 and TRBJ1-1): KAGVTQTPRYLIKTRGQQVTLSCSPISGHRSVSWYQQTPGQGLQFLFEYFSETQRNKGNFPGRFSGRQFSNSRSEMNVSTLELGDSALYLCASSFGRTNTEAFFGQGTRLTVV.

V and J are TRBV7-9 and TRBJ1-2, with D perhaps matching TRBD1 (6 bases). This CDR3 spans 16 amino acids. The ends were cut back, 5 bases at V and 4 bases at J, with 20 bases in the middle. Germline values: CDR1 SEHNR, CDR2 FQNEAQ (reference sequence). CDR3 sequence (DNA): TGTGCCAGCAGCCAGCTTATATATGACAGGACCTATGGCTACACCTTC. Translating gives CASSQLIYDRTYGYTF.

The chain carries TRBV19 and TRBJ1-3; 7 bases align to TRBD1. The CDR3 has 15 amino acids. Germline-derived CDR1 and CDR2 are LNHDA and SQIVND (reference sequence). With 9 bases clipped from V and 1 base from J, the junction kept 9 bases outside the gene matches. CDR3 nucleotide sequence: TGTGCCAGCGCGAGGGGACAGACATCTGGAAACACCATATATTTT. Translating it yields CASARGQTSGNTIYF.

The genes are TRBV6-1 and TRBJ2-6, with D uncertain. The V gene lost 1 base and the J gene lost 0 bases, with 7 bases spanning the gap. From germline, CDR1 is MNHNS and CDR2 SASEGT. This CDR3 comprises 16 residues. CDR3 DNA sequence: TGTGCCAGCAGTGAAGGGACCAGCTCTGGGGCCAACGTCCTGACTTTC. It specifies CASSEGTSSGANVLTF.

J is TRBJ2-3 and V is TRBV21-1; the D segment call TRBD2 is taken from the table without a DNA check. TRBV21-1 is designated a pseudogene. This CDR3 contains 13 residues. This CDR3 reads CASSIVSTDTQYF. The CDR3 nucleotides read TGTGCCAGCAGCATCGTCAGCACAGATACGCAGTATTTT.